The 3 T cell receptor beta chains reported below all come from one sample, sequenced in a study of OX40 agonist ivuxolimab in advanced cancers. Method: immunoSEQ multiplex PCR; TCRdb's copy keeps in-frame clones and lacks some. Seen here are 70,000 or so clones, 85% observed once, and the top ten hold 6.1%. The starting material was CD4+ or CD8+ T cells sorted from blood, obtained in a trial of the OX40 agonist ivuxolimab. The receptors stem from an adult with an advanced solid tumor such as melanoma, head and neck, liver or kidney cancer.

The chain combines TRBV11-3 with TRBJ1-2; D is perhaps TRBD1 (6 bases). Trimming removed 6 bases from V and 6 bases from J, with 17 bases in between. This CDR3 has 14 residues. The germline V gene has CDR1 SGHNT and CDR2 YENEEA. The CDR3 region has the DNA TGTGCCAGCAGTAGAATACAGGGAGGGAATGGCTACACCTTC. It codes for CASSRIQGGNGYTF.

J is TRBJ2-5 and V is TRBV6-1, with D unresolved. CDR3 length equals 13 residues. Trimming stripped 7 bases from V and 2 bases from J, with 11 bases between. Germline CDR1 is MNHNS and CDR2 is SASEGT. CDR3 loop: CASMRVPQETQYF. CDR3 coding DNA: TGTGCCAGCATGAGAGTCCCGCAAGAGACCCAGTACTTC.

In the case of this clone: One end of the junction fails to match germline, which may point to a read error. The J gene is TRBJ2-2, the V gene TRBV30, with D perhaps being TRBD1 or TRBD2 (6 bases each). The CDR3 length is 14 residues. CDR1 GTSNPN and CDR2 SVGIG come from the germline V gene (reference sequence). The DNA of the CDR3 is TGTGCCGGGGGCTTGCTAGCGAAAACCGGGGAGCTGTTTTTT. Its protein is CAGGLLAKTGELFF.